This T cell receptor beta chain originates from a study of blood T cell repertoires in COVID-19. About the study: From the United States, Italy and Spain came samples of acute and convalescent COVID-19. The cDNA or gDNA used as material had been derived from T cells, B-cell-depleted T cells, or PBMCs.

Adults between roughly 18 and 95 years of age took part from 24 US areas. Participants' own reports of clinical history determined their cohort assignment. Looked up from germline, CDR1 is MNHEY and CDR2 is SMNVEV (reference sequence). The CDR3 runs 14 residues. Germline trimming cut 8 bases from V and 2 bases from J; bases unmatched to any gene: 6. This table comes from immunoSEQ multiplex PCR, and its TCRdb copy is limited to in-frame clones, with some not included. Here the sample spans 250,000 or so clones, about 90% being singletons. The chain uses TRBV27 and TRBJ1-2, with 9 bases identical to TRBD1. Sequencing was done on a sample of PBMCs or T cells enriched from blood (not recorded which). The sequence was obtained from a human donor in a cohort exposed to, infected with or recovered from COVID-19 (not recorded which). The donor label of this sample is uncertain. CDR3 region: CASSRDRENYGYTF. In DNA, the CDR3 is TGTGCCAGCTCCCGGGACAGGGAAAACTATGGCTACACCTTC.